The entry below gives a single TCR beta chain sequence along with its context. The data are from a study of blood T cell repertoires in COVID-19. Some clones are missing from TCRdb's copy, which holds only in-frame ones; the method was immunoSEQ multiplex PCR. The sample lists fewer than 200,000 clones; 70% to 85% were seen once. The germline V gene has CDR1 SQVTM and CDR2 ANQGSEA. Trimming cost V 7 bases and J 4 bases; bases outside gene matches: 5. There are 12 residues in the CDR3. This chain connects TRBV29-1 to TRBJ1-1; 8 bases are a match to TRBD1. The sample was peripheral blood. The sequence came from a woman of 80 years or more with acute or convalescent COVID-19. The CDR3 here is CSGEDRVTEAFF. CDR3 in DNA: TGCAGCGGTGAGGACAGGGTCACTGAAGCTTTCTTT.